Below, 21 T cell receptor beta chains from the same sample are listed, as sequenced in a study of immune evolution from preneoplasia to lung adenocarcinoma. Some clones are missing from TCRdb's copy, which holds only in-frame ones; the method was immunoSEQ multiplex PCR. The data hold 13,000 to 15,000 clones, with about 82% observed a single time. Material: FFPE minimally invasive lung adenocarcinoma tissue. All receptors come from a person aged 65 to 85 with lung adenocarcinoma.

The J gene is TRBJ2-3, the V gene TRBV28; D perhaps matches TRBD1 (5 bases). This CDR3 is 15 amino acids long. V was pared by 6 bases and J by 5 bases, with 18 bases between. Germline V gene lookup returns CDR1 MDHEN and CDR2 SYDVKM. Written as DNA, the CDR3 is TGTGCCAGCAGCCTGCCTAGGGGAATTGGAGATACGCAGTATTTT. Its protein is CASSLPRGIGDTQYF. The whole variable domain, filled in from reference TRBV28 and TRBJ2-3, reads DVKVTQSSRYLVKRTGEKVFLECVQDMDHENMFWYRQDPGLGLRLIYFSYDVKMKEKGDIPEGYSVSREKKERFSLILESASTNQTSMYLCASSLPRGIGDTQYFGPGTRLTVL.

This rearrangement joins TRBV30 to TRBJ1-3; no clear D gene. V was clipped by 1 base and J by 3 bases, with 10 bases between them. Germline V gene data show CDR1 as GTSNPN and CDR2 as SVGIG (reference sequence). The CDR3 covers 14 residues. CDR3 region: CAWSENVGGNTIYF. The CDR3 DNA is TGTGCCTGGAGTGAGAACGTTGGTGGAAACACCATATATTTT. Based on the CDR3 plus reference TRBV30 and TRBJ1-3, the full variable domain is SQTIHQWPATLVQPVGSPLSLECTVEGTSNPNLYWYRQAAGRGLQLLFYSVGIGQISSEVPQNLSASRPQDRQFILSSKKLLLSDSGFYLCAWSENVGGNTIYFGEGSWLTVV.

The chain joins TRBV5-4 to TRBJ1-6; TRBD1 aligns across 9 bases. The germline CDR1 and CDR2 sequences are SGHNT and YYREEE (reference sequence). Unmatched junction bases numbered 2, after V lost 4 bases and J lost 6 bases. This CDR3 is built from 14 residues. The CDR3 nucleotides read TGTGCCAGCAGCATGGACAGGGGTAATTCACCCCTCCACTTT. It yields the protein CASSMDRGNSPLHF.

This chain links TRBV5-8 with TRBJ1-2, with unresolved D. This CDR3 is 13 amino acids long. V was shortened by 1 base and J by 8 bases, with 12 bases between the two germline ends. From germline, CDR1 is SGHTS and CDR2 YDEGEE. The CDR3 DNA reads TGTGCCAGCAGCTTGAGAGGCTCCGGGGGCTACACCTTC. Its translation: CASSLRGSGGYTF.

J is TRBJ2-2 and V is TRBV4-1; no clear D gene. CDR1 MGHRA and CDR2 YSYEKL come from the germline V gene. V dropped 0 bases and J dropped 3 bases, with 5 bases sitting between them. The CDR3 contains 14 residues. CDR3 region: CASSQETYTGELFF. CDR3 nucleotide sequence: TGCGCCAGCAGCCAAGAGACCTACACCGGGGAGCTGTTTTTT.

This rearrangement joins TRBV29-1 to TRBJ1-3; no reliable D call. V lost 3 bases and J 4 bases, leaving 10 bases between the germline ends. Germline-derived CDR1 and CDR2 are SQVTM and ANQGSEA. There are 13 residues in the CDR3. The CDR3: CSVEDNRGNTIYF. As DNA, the CDR3 is TGCAGCGTTGAGGATAACCGAGGAAACACCATATATTTT.

The rearrangement uses TRBV28 and TRBJ1-5, with no clear D. This CDR3 region has 15 residues. Germline CDR1 is MDHEN and CDR2 is SYDVKM. V dropped 6 bases and J dropped 3 bases, with 15 bases sitting between them. As DNA, the CDR3 is TGTGCCAGCAGAATTATGGACGGACCCAATCAGCCCCAGCATTTT. This codes for CASRIMDGPNQPQHF. Together with reference TRBV28 and TRBJ1-5, the CDR3 gives the full variable domain: DVKVTQSSRYLVKRTGEKVFLECVQDMDHENMFWYRQDPGLGLRLIYFSYDVKMKEKGDIPEGYSVSREKKERFSLILESASTNQTSMYLCASRIMDGPNQPQHFGDGTRLSIL.

The chain uses TRBV7-9 and TRBJ1-4, with D perhaps TRBD1 (6 bases). Trimming stripped 6 bases from V and 0 bases from J, with 11 bases between. The CDR3 runs 15 residues. CDR1 is SEHNR and CDR2 is FQNEAQ in the germline V gene (reference sequence). CDR3 DNA: TGTGCCAGCAGTAGACAGGCAACAACTAATGAAAAACTGTTTTTT. Protein product: CASSRQATTNEKLFF.

The chain links TRBV29-1 to TRBJ2-7; tentative D call: TRBD1 (6 bases). V was shortened by 7 bases and J by 5 bases, with 18 bases between the two germline ends. The CDR3 runs to 13 residues. Germline-derived CDR1 and CDR2 are SQVTM and ANQGSEA. CDR3 sequence (DNA): TGCAGCGCAGGACAGTCGCTTGGTAACGAGCAGTACTTC. It codes for CSAGQSLGNEQYF.

V usage is TRBV15 and J usage is TRBJ2-7; TRBD1 might be the D (5 bases). Trimming took 0 bases from V and 3 from J, leaving 30 bases between them. The germline CDR1 and CDR2 sequences are LNHNV and YYDKDF (reference sequence). This CDR3 has 21 amino acids. The CDR3 DNA sequence: TGTGCCACCAGCAGAGAACGGCCCACAGGACACCTTCCCTCGAGTGTCTACGAGCAGTACTTC. It yields the protein CATSRERPTGHLPSSVYEQYF.

This clone is a singleton in its sample. The chain employs TRBV9 and TRBJ2-5; the match to TRBD2 covers 12 bases. V trimming: 3 bases; J trimming: 2 bases; junction bases outside the gene matches: 2. CDR3 size: 15 residues. CDR1 is SGDLS, CDR2 YYNGEE, per germline. CDR3 bases: TGTGCCAGCAGCGGGACTAGCGGGGTGCAAGAGACCCAGTACTTC. This sequence encodes CASSGTSGVQETQYF.

The rearrangement links TRBV7-2 to TRBJ1-2; unclear D gene. V dropped 5 bases and J dropped 3 bases, with 10 bases sitting between them. In germline, CDR1 is SGHTA, CDR2 FQGNSA. The CDR3 length is 13 residues. CDR3 bases: TGTGCCAGCAGCCCCCAAGAAGACTATGGCTACACCTTC. Residues: CASSPQEDYGYTF.

This chain joins TRBV29-1 and TRBJ2-7; possible D gene TRBD2, 6 bases. This CDR3 is 13 amino acids long. V was cut by 5 bases and J by 1 base, with 12 bases left in between. Germline V lookup: CDR1 SQVTM, CDR2 ANQGSEA. The CDR3 spells CSVRVGGSYEQYF. CDR3 nucleotides: TGCAGCGTTAGGGTGGGGGGATCCTACGAGCAGTACTTC.

This clone has only one observation. The chain recombines TRBV12-5 with TRBJ2-1, with 15 bases identical to TRBD2. After removal of 2 bases from V and 7 bases from J, the junction contained 3 bases not matched to a gene. The CDR3 is made up of 16 amino acids. Germline lookup yields CDR1 LGHNT and CDR2 FRNRAP. CDR3 protein: CASGLSGLAGGNEQFF. Written as DNA, the CDR3 is TGTGCTAGTGGTTTGAGTGGACTAGCGGGAGGGAATGAGCAGTTCTTC.

The gene calls are TRBV2 and TRBJ1-5; D is unresolved. The germline V and J ends were trimmed by 6 bases and 5 bases, with 11 bases remaining between them. Germline V lookup: CDR1 SNHLY, CDR2 FYNNEI. The CDR3 contains 13 residues. The chain's CDR3 is CASRERADQPQHF. Written as DNA, the CDR3 is TGTGCCAGCAGGGAGAGGGCGGATCAGCCCCAGCATTTT.

This clone was recorded once. The genes are TRBV28 and TRBJ1-4; D remains ambiguous. Germline values: CDR1 MDHEN, CDR2 SYDVKM. V gave up 7 bases and J gave up 8 bases, with 5 bases separating them. This CDR3 is 10 amino acids long. CDR3 nucleotides: TGTGCCAGCATGGAGGAAAAACTGTTTTTT. Translated, it gives CASMEEKLFF.

This chain connects TRBV2 to TRBJ2-1; 11 bases are a match to TRBD2. V was pared by 6 bases and J by 6 bases, with 1 base of the junction left unmatched. The V gene's germline CDR1 is SNHLY and CDR2 FYNNEI. This CDR3 comprises 13 residues. The CDR3 reads CASRTSGTNEQFF. The DNA for the CDR3 is TGTGCCAGCAGGACTAGCGGGACCAATGAGCAGTTCTTC.

This chain connects TRBV19 to TRBJ1-2; TRBD1 matches at 12 bases. Germline loops: CDR1 LNHDA, CDR2 SQIVND (reference sequence). The V gene end was trimmed by 3 bases and the J gene end by 4 bases; junction bases not matched to a gene: 9. The CDR3 consists of 17 residues. CDR3 region: CASSMQSGTGGIYGYTF. The CDR3 bases are TGTGCCAGTAGTATGCAATCCGGGACAGGGGGCATCTATGGCTACACCTTC. The whole variable domain, remainder taken from reference TRBV19 and TRBJ1-2, is DGGITQSPKYLFRKEGQNVTLSCEQNLNHDAMYWYRQDPGQGLRLIYYSQIVNDFQKGDIAEGYSVSREKKESFPLTVTSAQKNPTAFYLCASSMQSGTGGIYGYTFGSGTRLTVV.

This chain links TRBV5-4 with TRBJ2-1, with 11 bases identical to TRBD2. This CDR3 contains 14 residues. The V gene's germline CDR1 is SGHNT and CDR2 YYREEE (reference sequence). V lost 2 bases and J lost 8; bases outside the gene matches: 3. The DNA for the CDR3 is TGTGCCAGCAGCTTTAGCGGGAGGGTCTATGAGCAGTTCTTC. Protein: CASSFSGRVYEQFF.

The gene calls are TRBV30 and TRBJ1-2; 9 positions match TRBD1. CDR1 and CDR2 from the germline V gene are GTSNPN and SVGIG (reference sequence). The CDR3 is made up of 14 amino acids. The trim removed 2 bases at V and 3 bases at J, leaving 4 bases unmatched. CDR3 nucleotides: TGTGCCTGGAGTAGGGACAGGGCGGACTATGGCTACACCTTC. Translated, it gives CAWSRDRADYGYTF.

The chain links TRBV6-1 to TRBJ1-2, with D tentatively TRBD1 (6 bases). The ends were cut back, 1 base at V and 8 bases at J, with 14 bases in the middle. Germline V gene lookup returns CDR1 MNHNS and CDR2 SASEGT. The CDR3 consists of 14 residues. The CDR3 bases are TGTGCCAGCAGTGAAGTGGCAGGGGCCTGGGGCTACACCTTC. This sequence encodes CASSEVAGAWGYTF.